The clone carrying this T cell receptor (beta chain) appeared many times. The antigen is undetermined. This sample is drawn from a study of type 1 regulatory T cells. Germline V gene sequence: CDR1 SGHTA, CDR2 FQGNSA. V gave up 4 bases and J gave up 5 bases; unmatched junction bases: 8. This CDR3 region has 17 residues. TCRdb re-called the reads through MiXCR, storing one row per CDR3 protein. The repertoire has about 42,000 distinct CDR3 sequences, 12% of them found once; the top ten carry approximately 8%. General study findings and limits: Type 1 regulatory T cells had a more restricted TCR repertoire than non-type 1 regulatory T cells.

The sequencing input was cultured non-Tr1 T cells, either the whole culture or a sorted T cell fraction (not recorded which). The origin of this receptor is a human donor in good health. V and J are TRBV7-2 and TRBJ2-1; 13 bases line up with TRBD2. The CDR3 is CASSSQRLAGGHNEQFF. In nucleotides, the CDR3 is TGTGCCAGCAGCTCCCAACGACTAGCGGGAGGTCACAATGAGCAGTTCTTC.